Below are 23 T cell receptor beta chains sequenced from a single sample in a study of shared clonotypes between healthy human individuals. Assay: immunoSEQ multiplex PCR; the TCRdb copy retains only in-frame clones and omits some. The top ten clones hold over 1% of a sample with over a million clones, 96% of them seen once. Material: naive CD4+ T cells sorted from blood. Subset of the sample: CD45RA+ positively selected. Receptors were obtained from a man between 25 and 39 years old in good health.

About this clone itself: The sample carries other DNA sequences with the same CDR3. This CDR3 is CASSILGRDTQYF. CDR3 nucleotide sequence: TGTGCCAGTAGTATATTGGGCCGTGATACGCAGTATTTT. The chain carries TRBV19 and TRBJ2-3; D is ambiguous. Germline V gene sequence: CDR1 LNHDA, CDR2 SQIVND (reference sequence). The CDR3 contains 13 residues. Trimming took 2 bases from V and 6 from J, leaving 9 bases between them.

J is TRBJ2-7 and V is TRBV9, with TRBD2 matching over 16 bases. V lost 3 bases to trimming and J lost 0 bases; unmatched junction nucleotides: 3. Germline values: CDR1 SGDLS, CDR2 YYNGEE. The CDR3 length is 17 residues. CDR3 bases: TGTGCCAGCAGCGCCGGGACTAGCGGGAGGGACTCCTACGAGCAGTACTTC. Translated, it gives CASSAGTSGRDSYEQYF.

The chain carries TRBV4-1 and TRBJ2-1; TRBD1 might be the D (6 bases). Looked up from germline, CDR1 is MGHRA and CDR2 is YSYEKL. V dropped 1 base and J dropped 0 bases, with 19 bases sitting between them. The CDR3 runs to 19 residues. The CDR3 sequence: CASSQGGWGRLISYNEQFF. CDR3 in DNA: TGCGCCAGCAGCCAAGGGGGTTGGGGGCGCCTCATCTCCTACAATGAGCAGTTCTTC.

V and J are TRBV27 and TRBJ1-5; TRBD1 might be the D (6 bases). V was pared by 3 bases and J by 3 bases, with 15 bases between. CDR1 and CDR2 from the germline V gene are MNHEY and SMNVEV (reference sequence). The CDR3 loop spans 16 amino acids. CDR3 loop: CASSFAAAGDNQPQHF. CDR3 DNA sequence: TGTGCCAGCAGTTTCGCGGCAGCAGGGGACAATCAGCCCCAGCATTTT.

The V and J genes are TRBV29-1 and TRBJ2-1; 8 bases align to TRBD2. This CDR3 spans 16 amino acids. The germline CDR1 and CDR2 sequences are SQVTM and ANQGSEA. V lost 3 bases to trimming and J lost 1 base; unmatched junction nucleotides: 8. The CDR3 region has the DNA TGCAGCGTTGAGGCGGGGGGCGGAGGGTCCTACAATGAGCAGTTCTTC. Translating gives CSVEAGGGGSYNEQFF.

CDR3 DNA: TGCAGCGTTAAAGGGGTCCAGGAGACCCAGTACTTC. This translates into CSVKGVQETQYF. This chain joins TRBV29-1 and TRBJ2-5, with a weak D call TRBD1 (5 bases). CDR1 SQVTM and CDR2 ANQGSEA come from the germline V gene. The V end lost 5 bases, the J end lost 5 bases, and 12 bases lay between the germline ends. The CDR3 sequence is 12 residues long.

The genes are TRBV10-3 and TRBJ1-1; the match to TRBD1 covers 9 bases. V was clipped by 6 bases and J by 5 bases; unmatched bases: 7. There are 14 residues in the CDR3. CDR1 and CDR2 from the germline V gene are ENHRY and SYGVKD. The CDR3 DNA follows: TGTGCCATCAGCGTGGGACAGGGACAAACTGAAGCTTTCTTT. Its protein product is CAISVGQGQTEAFF.

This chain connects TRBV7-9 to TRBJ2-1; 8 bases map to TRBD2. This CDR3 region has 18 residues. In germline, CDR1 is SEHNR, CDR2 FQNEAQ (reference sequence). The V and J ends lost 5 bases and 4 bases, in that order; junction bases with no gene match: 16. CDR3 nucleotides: TGTGCCAGCAGCCCCCCGGTTGGCGCGGGAGGACCTTACAATGAGCAGTTCTTC. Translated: CASSPPVGAGGPYNEQFF.

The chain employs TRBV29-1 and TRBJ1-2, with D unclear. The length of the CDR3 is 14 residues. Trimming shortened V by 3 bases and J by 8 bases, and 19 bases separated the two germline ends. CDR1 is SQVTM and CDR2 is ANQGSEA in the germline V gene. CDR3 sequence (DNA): TGCAGCGTTGACAACTTCGGGAGGGAGGAGGGCTACACCTTC. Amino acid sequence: CSVDNFGREEGYTF.

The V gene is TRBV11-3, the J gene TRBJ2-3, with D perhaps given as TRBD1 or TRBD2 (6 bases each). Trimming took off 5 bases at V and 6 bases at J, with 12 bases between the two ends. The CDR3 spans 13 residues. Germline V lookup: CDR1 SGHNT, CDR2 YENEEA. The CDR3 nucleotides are TGTGCCAGCAGCCCGGGGGCTGAGGATACGCAGTATTTT. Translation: CASSPGAEDTQYF.

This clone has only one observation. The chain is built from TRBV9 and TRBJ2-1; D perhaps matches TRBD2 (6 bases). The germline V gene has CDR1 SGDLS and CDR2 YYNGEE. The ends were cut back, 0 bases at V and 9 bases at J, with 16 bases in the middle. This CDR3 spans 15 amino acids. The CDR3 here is CASSVGASATPEQFF. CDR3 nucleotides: TGTGCCAGCAGCGTAGGAGCTAGCGCGACCCCTGAGCAGTTCTTC.

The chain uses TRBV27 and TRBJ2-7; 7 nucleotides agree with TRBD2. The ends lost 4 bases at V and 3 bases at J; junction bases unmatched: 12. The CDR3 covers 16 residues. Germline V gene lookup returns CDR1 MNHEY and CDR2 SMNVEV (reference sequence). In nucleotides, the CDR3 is TGTGCCAGCAGTTCCGGACTAGTTGCCGCAAACTACGAGCAGTACTTC. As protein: CASSSGLVAANYEQYF.

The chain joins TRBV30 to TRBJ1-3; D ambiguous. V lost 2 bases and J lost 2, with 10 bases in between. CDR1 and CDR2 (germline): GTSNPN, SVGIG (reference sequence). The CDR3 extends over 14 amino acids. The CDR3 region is CAWSPPGTGNTIYF. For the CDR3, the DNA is TGTGCCTGGAGTCCACCGGGTACTGGAAACACCATATATTTT.

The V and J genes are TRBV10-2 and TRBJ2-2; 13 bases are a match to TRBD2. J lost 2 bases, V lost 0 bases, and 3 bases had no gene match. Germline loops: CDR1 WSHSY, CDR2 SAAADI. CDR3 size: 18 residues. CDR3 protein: CASSESRLAGGNTGELFF. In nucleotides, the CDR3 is TGCGCCAGCAGTGAGTCCCGACTAGCGGGAGGAAACACCGGGGAGCTGTTTTTT.

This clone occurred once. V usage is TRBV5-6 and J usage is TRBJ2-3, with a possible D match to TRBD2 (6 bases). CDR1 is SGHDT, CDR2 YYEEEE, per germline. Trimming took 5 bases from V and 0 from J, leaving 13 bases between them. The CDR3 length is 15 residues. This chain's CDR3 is CASRFSGKSTDTQYF. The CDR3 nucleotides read TGTGCCAGCAGATTTAGCGGAAAGAGCACAGATACGCAGTATTTT.

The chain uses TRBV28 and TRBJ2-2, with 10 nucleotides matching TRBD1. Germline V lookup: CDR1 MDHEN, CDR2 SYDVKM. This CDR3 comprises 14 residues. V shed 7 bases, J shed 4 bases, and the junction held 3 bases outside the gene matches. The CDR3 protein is CASIWTGGTGELFF. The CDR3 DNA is TGTGCCAGCATCTGGACAGGGGGCACCGGGGAGCTGTTTTTT.

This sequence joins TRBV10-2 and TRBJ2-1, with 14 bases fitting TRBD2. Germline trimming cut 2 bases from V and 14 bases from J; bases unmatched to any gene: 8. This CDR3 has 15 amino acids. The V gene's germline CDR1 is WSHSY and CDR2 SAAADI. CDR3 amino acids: CASSEGGLAGVFEFF. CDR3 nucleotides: TGCGCCAGCAGTGAGGGGGGACTAGCGGGAGTTTTTGAGTTCTTC.

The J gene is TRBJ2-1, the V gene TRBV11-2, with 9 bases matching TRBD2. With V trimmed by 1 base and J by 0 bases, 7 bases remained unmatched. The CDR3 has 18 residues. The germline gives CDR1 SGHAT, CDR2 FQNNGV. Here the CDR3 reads CASSLGAFSGSSYNEQFF. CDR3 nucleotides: TGTGCCAGCAGCTTAGGGGCCTTTAGCGGGAGCTCCTACAATGAGCAGTTCTTC.

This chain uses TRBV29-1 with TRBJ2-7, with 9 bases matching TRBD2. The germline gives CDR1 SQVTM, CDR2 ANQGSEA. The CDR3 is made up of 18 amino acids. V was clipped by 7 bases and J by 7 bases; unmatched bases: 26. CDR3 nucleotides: TGCAGCGGGGCCTCAGGGGGTAAAGCGGGAGGCCGCCAGCGGGAGCAGTACTTC. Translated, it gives CSGASGGKAGGRQREQYF.

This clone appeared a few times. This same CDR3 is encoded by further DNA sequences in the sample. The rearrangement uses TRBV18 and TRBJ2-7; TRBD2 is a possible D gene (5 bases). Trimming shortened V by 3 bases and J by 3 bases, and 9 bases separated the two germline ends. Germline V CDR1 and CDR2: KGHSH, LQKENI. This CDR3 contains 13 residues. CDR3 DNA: TGTGCCAGCTCACCGCCTAGCAGCTACGAGCAGTACTTC. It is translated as CASSPPSSYEQYF.

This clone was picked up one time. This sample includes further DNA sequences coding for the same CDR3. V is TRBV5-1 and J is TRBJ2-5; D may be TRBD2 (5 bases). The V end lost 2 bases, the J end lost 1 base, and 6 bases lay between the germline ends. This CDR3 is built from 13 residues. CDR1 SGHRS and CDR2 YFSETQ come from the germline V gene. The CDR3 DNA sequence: TGCGCCAGCAGCTTCCGGGGCCAAGAGACCCAGTACTTC. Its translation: CASSFRGQETQYF.

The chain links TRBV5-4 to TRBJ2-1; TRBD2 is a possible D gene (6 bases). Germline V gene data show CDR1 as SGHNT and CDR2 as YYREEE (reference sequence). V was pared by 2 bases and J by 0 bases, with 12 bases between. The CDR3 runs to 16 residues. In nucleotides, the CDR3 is TGTGCCAGCAGCTTTCCATCCGGGAGCTCCTACAATGAGCAGTTCTTC. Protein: CASSFPSGSSYNEQFF.

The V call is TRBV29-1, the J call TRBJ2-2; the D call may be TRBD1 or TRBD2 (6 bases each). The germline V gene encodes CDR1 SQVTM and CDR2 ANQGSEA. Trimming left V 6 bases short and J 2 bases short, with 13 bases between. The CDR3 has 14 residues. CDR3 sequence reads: CSVTGRSNTGELFF. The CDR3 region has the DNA TGCAGCGTAACAGGGAGGTCCAACACCGGGGAGCTGTTTTTT.